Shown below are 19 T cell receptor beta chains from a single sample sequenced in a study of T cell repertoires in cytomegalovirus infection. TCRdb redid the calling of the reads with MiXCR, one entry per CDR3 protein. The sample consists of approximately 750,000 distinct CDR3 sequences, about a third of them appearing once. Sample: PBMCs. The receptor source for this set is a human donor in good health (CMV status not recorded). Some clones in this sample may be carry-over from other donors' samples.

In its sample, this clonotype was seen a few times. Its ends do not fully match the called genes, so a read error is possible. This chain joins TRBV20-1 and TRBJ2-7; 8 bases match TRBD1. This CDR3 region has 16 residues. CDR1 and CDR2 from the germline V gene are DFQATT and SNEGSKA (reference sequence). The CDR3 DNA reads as TGCAGTGCGAGAGAAGGGACAGGTGGTTTGTCCTACGAGCAGTACTTC. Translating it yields CSAREGTGGLSYEQYF.

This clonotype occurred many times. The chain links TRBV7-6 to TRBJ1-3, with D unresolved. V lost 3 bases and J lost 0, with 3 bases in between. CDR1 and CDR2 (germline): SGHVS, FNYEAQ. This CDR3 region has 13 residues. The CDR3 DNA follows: TGTGCCAGCAGCTTTGCCTCTGGAAACACCATATATTTT. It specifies CASSFASGNTIYF.

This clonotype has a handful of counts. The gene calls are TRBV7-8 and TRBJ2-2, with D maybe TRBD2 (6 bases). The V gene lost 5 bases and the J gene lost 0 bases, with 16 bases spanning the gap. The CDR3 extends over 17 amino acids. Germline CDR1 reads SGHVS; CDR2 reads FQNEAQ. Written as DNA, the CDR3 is TGTGCCAGCAGCCTTAGGAGGGGCGGTCCGAACACCGGGGAGCTGTTTTTT. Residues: CASSLRRGGPNTGELFF.

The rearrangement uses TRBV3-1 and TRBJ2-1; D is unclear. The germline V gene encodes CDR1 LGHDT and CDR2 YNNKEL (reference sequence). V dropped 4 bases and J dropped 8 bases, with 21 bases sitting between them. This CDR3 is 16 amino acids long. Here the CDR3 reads CASSPRASGHGYEQFF. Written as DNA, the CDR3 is TGTGCCAGCAGCCCCCGGGCCAGTGGGCATGGGTATGAGCAGTTCTTC.

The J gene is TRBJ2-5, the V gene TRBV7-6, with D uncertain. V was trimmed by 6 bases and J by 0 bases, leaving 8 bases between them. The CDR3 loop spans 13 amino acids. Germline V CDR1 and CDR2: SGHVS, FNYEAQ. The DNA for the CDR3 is TGTGCCAGCAGTTCCTTGTACCAAGAGACCCAGTACTTC. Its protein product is CASSSLYQETQYF.

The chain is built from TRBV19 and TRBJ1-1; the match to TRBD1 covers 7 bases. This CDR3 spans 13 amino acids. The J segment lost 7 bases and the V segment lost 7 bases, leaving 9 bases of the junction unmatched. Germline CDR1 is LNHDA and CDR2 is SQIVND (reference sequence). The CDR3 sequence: CASIAPGDSEAFF. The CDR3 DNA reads TGTGCCAGTATTGCCCCCGGGGACAGTGAAGCTTTCTTT.

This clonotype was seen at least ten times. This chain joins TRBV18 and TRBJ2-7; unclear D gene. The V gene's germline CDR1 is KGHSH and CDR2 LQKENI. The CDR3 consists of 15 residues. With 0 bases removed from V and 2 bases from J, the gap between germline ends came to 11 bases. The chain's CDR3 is CASSPPAVTAYEQYF. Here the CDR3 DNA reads TGTGCCAGCTCACCACCGGCTGTCACAGCCTACGAGCAGTACTTC.

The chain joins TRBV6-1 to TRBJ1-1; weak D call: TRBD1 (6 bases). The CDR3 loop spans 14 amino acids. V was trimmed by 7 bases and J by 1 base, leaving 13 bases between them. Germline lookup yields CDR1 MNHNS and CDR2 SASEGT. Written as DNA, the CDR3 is TGTGCCAGCACTTGGCAGGGGAAGAACACTGAAGCTTTCTTT. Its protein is CASTWQGKNTEAFF.

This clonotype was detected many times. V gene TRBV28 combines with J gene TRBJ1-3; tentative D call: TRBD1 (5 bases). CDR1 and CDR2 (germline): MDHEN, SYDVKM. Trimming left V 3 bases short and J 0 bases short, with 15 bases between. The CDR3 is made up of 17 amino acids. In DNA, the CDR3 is TGTGCCAGCAGTTTGTTAACTCTCCAGGGCTCTGGAAACACCATATATTTT. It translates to CASSLLTLQGSGNTIYF.

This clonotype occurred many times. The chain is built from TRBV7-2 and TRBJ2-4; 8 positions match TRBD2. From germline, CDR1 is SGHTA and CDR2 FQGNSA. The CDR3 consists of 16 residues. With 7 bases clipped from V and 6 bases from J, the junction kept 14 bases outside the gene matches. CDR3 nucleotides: TGTGCCAGCATCCTAGGGAGAGCGGGAGAGGGAAACATTCAGTACTTC. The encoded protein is CASILGRAGEGNIQYF.

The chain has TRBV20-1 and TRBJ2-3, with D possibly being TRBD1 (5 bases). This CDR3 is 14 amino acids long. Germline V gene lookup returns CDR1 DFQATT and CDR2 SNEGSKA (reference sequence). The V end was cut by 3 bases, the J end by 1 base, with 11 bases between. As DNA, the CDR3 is TGCAGTGCTAGTTTTGGGGCCCGCACAGATACGCAGTATTTT. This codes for CSASFGARTDTQYF.

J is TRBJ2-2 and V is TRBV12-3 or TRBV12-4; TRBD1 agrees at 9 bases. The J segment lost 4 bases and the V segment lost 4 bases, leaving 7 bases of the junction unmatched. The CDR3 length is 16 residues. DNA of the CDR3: TGTGCCAGCAGTTCTTACAGGGGGCGACGCACCGGGGAGCTGTTTTTT. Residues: CASSSYRGRRTGELFF.

CDR3 loop: CASSFLVQGGNEQFF. The CDR3, as DNA: TGTGCCAGCAGCTTTTTAGTACAGGGGGGGAATGAGCAGTTCTTC. V gene TRBV7-8 combines with J gene TRBJ2-1; D perhaps matches TRBD1 (8 bases). Germline-derived CDR1 and CDR2 are SGHVS and FQNEAQ. Between the trimmed V and J ends, which lost 3 bases and 7 bases, there was a span of 16 bases. The CDR3 runs 15 residues.

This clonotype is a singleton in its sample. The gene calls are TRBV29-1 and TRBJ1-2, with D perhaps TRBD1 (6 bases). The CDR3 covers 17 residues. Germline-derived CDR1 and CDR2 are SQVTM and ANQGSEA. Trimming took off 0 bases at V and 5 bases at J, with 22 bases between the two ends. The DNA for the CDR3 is TGCAGCGTTGAAGATCGGGGGCAGGGGCCGCCGGAATATGGCTACACCTTC. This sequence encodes CSVEDRGQGPPEYGYTF.

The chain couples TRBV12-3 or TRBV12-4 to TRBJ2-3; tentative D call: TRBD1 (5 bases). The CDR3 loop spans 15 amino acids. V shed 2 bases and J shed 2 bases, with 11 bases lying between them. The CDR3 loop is CASSLLGVITDTQYF. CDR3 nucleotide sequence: TGTGCCAGCAGTTTATTAGGGGTAATCACAGATACGCAGTATTTT.

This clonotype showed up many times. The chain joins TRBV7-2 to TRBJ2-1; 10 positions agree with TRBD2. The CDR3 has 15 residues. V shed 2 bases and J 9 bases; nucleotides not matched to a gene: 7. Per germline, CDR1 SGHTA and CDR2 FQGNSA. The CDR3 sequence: CASSLRLAGEFEQFF. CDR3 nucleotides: TGTGCCAGCAGCTTACGGCTAGCGGGAGAGTTTGAGCAGTTCTTC.

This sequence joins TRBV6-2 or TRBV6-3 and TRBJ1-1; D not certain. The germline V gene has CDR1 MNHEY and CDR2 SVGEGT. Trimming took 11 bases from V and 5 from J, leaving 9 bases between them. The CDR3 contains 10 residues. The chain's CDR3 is CARHETEAFF. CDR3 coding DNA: TGTGCCCGACACGAGACTGAAGCTTTCTTT.

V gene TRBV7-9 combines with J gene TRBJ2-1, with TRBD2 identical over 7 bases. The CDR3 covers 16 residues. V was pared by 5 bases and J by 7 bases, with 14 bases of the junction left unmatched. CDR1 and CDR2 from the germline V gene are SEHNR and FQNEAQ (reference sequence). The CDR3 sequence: CASSRETSLGRNEQFF. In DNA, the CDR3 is TGTGCCAGCAGCCGGGAGACTAGCCTTGGTCGGAATGAGCAGTTCTTC.

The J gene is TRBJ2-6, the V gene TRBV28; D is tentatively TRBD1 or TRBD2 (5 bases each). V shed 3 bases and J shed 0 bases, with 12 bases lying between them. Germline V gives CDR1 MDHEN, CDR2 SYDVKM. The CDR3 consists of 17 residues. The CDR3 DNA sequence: TGTGCCAGCAGTTTCCGGGACCGCCACTCTGGGGCCAACGTCCTGACTTTC. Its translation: CASSFRDRHSGANVLTF.